This T cell receptor beta chain was observed in a study of blood T cell repertoires in COVID-19. The method was immunoSEQ multiplex PCR; TCRdb's version includes in-frame clones alone and lacks a portion of them. Of approximately 300,000 clones listed, roughly 89% are singletons. This sequence originates from a woman aged 30 to 39 with COVID-19, enrolled during active disease. Input material: peripheral blood.

This CDR3 is CASSLVREHRLFTYNEQFF. As DNA, the CDR3 is TGCGCCAGCAGCTTGGTTCGGGAACACCGACTATTTACCTACAATGAGCAGTTCTTC. This chain connects TRBV5-1 to TRBJ2-1; maybe TRBD2 (5 bases). Germline V gene data show CDR1 as SGHRS and CDR2 as YFSETQ. V lost 0 bases and J lost 2, with 21 bases in between. This CDR3 comprises 19 residues.